A single sample gave rise to the 30 T cell receptor beta chains below, sequenced in a study of blood T cell repertoires in COVID-19. Here immunoSEQ multiplex PCR was the method, and the copy in TCRdb shows in-frame clones only, minus some. The sample contains about 87,000 clones, roughly 86% of which appear only once. The specimen sequenced was peripheral blood. The receptors were gathered from a man aged 35-49 years with acute or convalescent COVID-19.

The J gene is TRBJ2-5, the V gene TRBV3-1 (or the pseudogene TRBV3-2), with 8 bases identical to TRBD1. Per germline, CDR1 LGHDT and CDR2 YNNKEL (reference sequence). The CDR3 runs 19 residues. Trimming cost V 4 bases and J 4 bases; bases outside gene matches: 20. CDR3 sequence (DNA): TGTGCCAGCAGCCCTAACTTACGGACAGGGAAGAGAGGGATAGAGACCCAGTACTTC. It is translated as CASSPNLRTGKRGIETQYF.

The chain combines TRBV14 with TRBJ2-5; D ambiguous. The CDR3 loop spans 13 amino acids. Germline CDR1 SGHDN, CDR2 FVKESK. V was trimmed by 4 bases and J by 2 bases, leaving 8 bases between them. CDR3 amino acids: CASSRAYQETQYF. For the CDR3, the DNA is TGTGCCAGCAGCCGAGCTTATCAAGAGACCCAGTACTTC.

The CDR3 here is CASSELNTGELFF. The CDR3 DNA follows: TGTGCCAGCAGTGAACTAAACACCGGGGAGCTGTTTTTT. The chain couples TRBV6-1 to TRBJ2-2, with D unresolved. Trimming shortened V by 2 bases and J by 2 bases, and 3 bases separated the two germline ends. Per the germline V gene, CDR1 is MNHNS and CDR2 is SASEGT. This CDR3 spans 13 amino acids.

The J gene is TRBJ1-4, the V gene TRBV7-2; TRBD1 agrees at 7 bases. The CDR3 length is 14 residues. V was clipped by 5 bases and J by 7 bases; unmatched bases: 7. Germline V gives CDR1 SGHTA, CDR2 FQGNSA. CDR3 sequence: CASSRTGVGEKLFF. DNA of the CDR3: TGTGCCAGCAGCAGAACAGGGGTGGGTGAAAAACTGTTTTTT.

The V gene is TRBV7-2, the J gene TRBJ2-7, with D perhaps matching TRBD2 (6 bases). Per germline, CDR1 SGHTA and CDR2 FQGNSA. The CDR3 has 13 residues. V shed 3 bases and J shed 7 bases, with 13 bases lying between them. The CDR3 bases are TGTGCCAGCAGCTTCGCAAGGGCGGGGGAGCAGTACTTC. It codes for CASSFARAGEQYF.

This chain connects TRBV7-9 to TRBJ2-3, with 9 bases that match TRBD2. The CDR3 loop spans 18 amino acids. CDR1 is SEHNR, CDR2 FQNEAQ, per germline (reference sequence). The V and J ends lost 11 bases and 3 bases, in that order; junction bases with no gene match: 21. The DNA of the CDR3 is TGTGCCGCGTCCTATTCCGTCCTAAATAGCGGGAGAACAGATACGCAGTATTTT. Its protein product is CAASYSVLNSGRTDTQYF.

J is TRBJ2-7 and V is TRBV5-1; 7 bases fit TRBD1. Germline V lookup: CDR1 SGHRS, CDR2 YFSETQ. The CDR3 is made up of 17 amino acids. V trimming: 4 bases; J trimming: 2 bases; junction bases outside the gene matches: 15. CDR3 loop: CASSISVGAGGTYEQYF. The CDR3 DNA sequence: TGCGCCAGCAGCATATCGGTGGGGGCAGGGGGTACCTACGAGCAGTACTTC.

This chain links TRBV30 with TRBJ1-2; a possible D gene is TRBD1 (5 bases). Germline V gene sequence: CDR1 GTSNPN, CDR2 SVGIG (reference sequence). Trimming took 1 base from V and 4 from J, leaving 7 bases between them. The CDR3 spans 12 residues. The CDR3 is CAWSGQSYGYTF. The CDR3 nucleotides read TGTGCCTGGAGTGGACAGAGCTATGGCTACACCTTC.

The rearrangement uses TRBV5-1 and TRBJ2-5; 11 nucleotides match TRBD1. V lost 2 bases and J lost 4; bases outside the gene matches: 4. CDR1 and CDR2 from the germline V gene are SGHRS and YFSETQ. CDR3 length: 15 amino acids. In nucleotides, the CDR3 is TGCGCCAGCAGCTTTACCGGGACAGGGGGAGAGACCCAGTACTTC. It yields the protein CASSFTGTGGETQYF.

The J gene is TRBJ2-7, the V gene TRBV7-2, with D maybe TRBD2 (7 bases). There are 15 residues in the CDR3. Germline-derived CDR1 and CDR2 are SGHTA and FQGNSA. V was cut by 5 bases and J by 2 bases, with 16 bases left in between. The CDR3 DNA follows: TGTGCCAGCAGCCGGGGGCTAGCGGCCACCTACGAGCAGTACTTC. Its translation: CASSRGLAATYEQYF.

The chain carries TRBV5-1 and TRBJ2-5; 8 positions agree with TRBD2. V was pared by 6 bases and J by 5 bases, with 12 bases of the junction left unmatched. Germline CDR1 is SGHRS and CDR2 is YFSETQ. This CDR3 has 15 amino acids. The CDR3 DNA follows: TGCGCCAGCACCCGAGCCGGGGGGGAGTATGAGACCCAGTACTTC. Encoded protein: CASTRAGGEYETQYF.

The CDR3 nucleotides are TGTGCCAGCAGCCCTACGGGACTAGAACTTCAGCAGTACTTC. It encodes CASSPTGLELQQYF. The chain carries TRBV7-2 and TRBJ2-7, with TRBD2 identical over 8 bases. V dropped 5 bases and J dropped 8; count of bases not matched to a gene: 11. The CDR3 consists of 14 residues. The germline CDR1 and CDR2 sequences are SGHTA and FQGNSA.

The chain is built from TRBV5-1 and TRBJ2-7; 11 bases are shared with TRBD2. With V trimmed by 4 bases and J by 2 bases, 5 bases remained unmatched. The CDR3 is 15 residues long. CDR1 is SGHRS and CDR2 is YFSETQ in the germline V gene. The CDR3 sequence is CASSPLAGGAYEQYF. The CDR3 DNA reads TGCGCCAGCAGCCCGCTAGCGGGGGGCGCCTACGAGCAGTACTTC.

This clone was picked up many times. The genes are TRBV19 and TRBJ1-6; 8 bases match TRBD1. The CDR3 runs to 17 residues. J gave up 6 bases and V 5 bases, and 12 bases lay outside the gene matches. Looked up from germline, CDR1 is LNHDA and CDR2 is SQIVND (reference sequence). The CDR3 sequence: CASSPEGGQGANSPLHF. The CDR3 nucleotides are TGTGCCAGTAGTCCCGAAGGGGGGCAGGGGGCTAATTCACCCCTCCACTTT.

The chain joins TRBV7-2 to TRBJ2-4; TRBD2 is a possible D gene (5 bases). This CDR3 spans 13 amino acids. V was cut by 5 bases and J by 8 bases, with 13 bases left in between. Germline V gene data show CDR1 as SGHTA and CDR2 as FQGNSA. CDR3 bases: TGTGCCAGCAGCGCGGATCAAGCGGACATTCAGTACTTC. Its protein product is CASSADQADIQYF.

The chain links TRBV5-1 to TRBJ2-7; D perhaps matches TRBD2 (5 bases). V was cut by 1 base and J by 0 bases, with 11 bases left in between. Germline CDR1 SGHRS, CDR2 YFSETQ. The length of the CDR3 is 15 residues. CDR3: CASSLRVASSYEQYF. CDR3 in DNA: TGCGCCAGCAGCTTGCGTGTAGCGTCCTCCTACGAGCAGTACTTC.

This clone was recorded only once. The chain recombines TRBV19 with TRBJ1-1; tentatively, D is TRBD1 (5 bases). The V end lost 10 bases, the J end lost 1 base, and 10 bases lay between the germline ends. Germline V gene sequence: CDR1 LNHDA, CDR2 SQIVND (reference sequence). The CDR3 is 12 amino acids. For the CDR3, the DNA is TGTGCCACCGGCCAGGGGAACACTGAAGCTTTCTTT. As protein: CATGQGNTEAFF.

This clone occurred once. The chain recombines TRBV13 with TRBJ2-7, with D possibly matching TRBD2 (6 bases). Germline values: CDR1 PRHDT, CDR2 FYEKMQ (reference sequence). The length of the CDR3 is 13 residues. The V end was cut by 8 bases, the J end by 3 bases, with 14 bases between. CDR3: CASRAGSLYEQYF. The CDR3 DNA reads as TGTGCCAGCCGGGCGGGATCCCTCTACGAGCAGTACTTC. Looking up the rest from reference TRBV13 and TRBJ2-7 gives the full variable domain: AAGVIQSPRHLIKEKRETATLKCYPIPRHDTVYWYQQGPGQDPQFLISFYEKMQSDKGSIPDRFSAQQFSDYHSELNMSSLELGDSALYFCASRAGSLYEQYFGPGTRLTVT.

The chain carries TRBV30 and TRBJ1-4; D ambiguous. CDR1 is GTSNPN and CDR2 is SVGIG in the germline V gene (reference sequence). This CDR3 has 15 amino acids. Trimming took off 3 bases at V and 3 bases at J, with 14 bases between the two ends. The CDR3 nucleotides are TGTGCCTGGAGCCTCTTGGCGAGGGCTAATGAAAAACTGTTTTTT. It is translated as CAWSLLARANEKLFF.

The rearrangement links TRBV3-1 (or the pseudogene TRBV3-2) to TRBJ2-7, with 12 bases fitting TRBD2. The trim removed 5 bases at V and 3 bases at J, leaving 8 bases unmatched. CDR3 length: 16 residues. Germline loops: CDR1 LGHDT, CDR2 YNNKEL (reference sequence). In DNA, the CDR3 is TGTGCCAGCAGCGTAGGGACTAGCGGGCAAGTCTACGAGCAGTACTTC. This translates into CASSVGTSGQVYEQYF.

This clone was seen once. The DNA of the CDR3 is TGCGCCAGCAGCTTGGACGGGGAGCCCCAGCATTTT. Residues: CASSLDGEPQHF. This chain joins TRBV5-1 and TRBJ1-5; D unresolved. Trimming stripped 0 bases from V and 8 bases from J, with 6 bases between. CDR1 SGHRS and CDR2 YFSETQ come from the germline V gene. The CDR3 length is 12 residues.

This clone is termed medium-sized (0.01 to 0.1%). The chain carries TRBV12-3 or TRBV12-4 and TRBJ1-1; no clear D gene. This CDR3 has 12 amino acids. V lost 6 bases and J 4 bases, leaving 9 bases between the germline ends. DNA for the CDR3: TGTGCCAGCAGCGTCCGGGGCACTGAAGCTTTCTTT. Its protein product is CASSVRGTEAFF.

The chain carries TRBV3-1 (or the pseudogene TRBV3-2) and TRBJ2-2; D perhaps matches TRBD2 (5 bases). V was trimmed by 0 bases and J by 8 bases, leaving 16 bases between them. CDR3 length equals 16 residues. The germline V gene encodes CDR1 LGHDT and CDR2 YNNKEL (reference sequence). CDR3 protein: CASSQDMRVIGGELFF. DNA for the CDR3: TGTGCCAGCAGCCAAGATATGAGGGTGATAGGAGGGGAGCTGTTTTTT.

The rearrangement joins TRBV7-8 to TRBJ2-1; tentatively, D is TRBD2 (6 bases). The V end was cut by 7 bases, the J end by 6 bases, with 22 bases between. The germline V gene has CDR1 SGHVS and CDR2 FQNEAQ. This CDR3 has 16 residues. The CDR3 DNA reads TGTGCCAGCACCCTAACGCTCGGTTTAGCGGCCAATGAGCAGTTCTTC. Translating it yields CASTLTLGLAANEQFF.

The V gene is TRBV2, the J gene TRBJ2-2; D may be TRBD2 (6 bases). With 5 bases removed from V and 1 base from J, the gap between germline ends came to 8 bases. The CDR3 is 14 residues long. Germline values: CDR1 SNHLY, CDR2 FYNNEI. This chain's CDR3 is CASSKEGNTGELFF. In nucleotides, the CDR3 is TGTGCCAGCAGTAAGGAGGGGAACACCGGGGAGCTGTTTTTT.

CDR3 coding DNA: TGTGCCAGTAGTACCCCGGGCACCGGGGAGCTGTTTTTT. It codes for CASSTPGTGELFF. This chain links TRBV19 with TRBJ2-2, with D unresolved. Germline CDR1 and CDR2: LNHDA and SQIVND (reference sequence). V dropped 4 bases and J dropped 4 bases, with 7 bases sitting between them. The CDR3 contains 13 residues.

The V call is TRBV19, the J call TRBJ1-1; D is possibly TRBD1 (5 bases). V lost 5 bases and J lost 6, with 19 bases in between. The CDR3 is made up of 15 amino acids. Germline V gene data show CDR1 as LNHDA and CDR2 as SQIVND (reference sequence). This CDR3 is CASSLTSGVKAEAFF. The CDR3 region has the DNA TGTGCCAGTAGTCTCACCTCGGGGGTTAAAGCTGAAGCTTTCTTT.

CDR3 sequence: CASSARVSNEKLFF. CDR3 nucleotides: TGTGCCAGCAGCGCCAGGGTATCTAATGAAAAACTGTTTTTT. The chain employs TRBV9 and TRBJ1-4; maybe TRBD1 (5 bases). Germline CDR1 is SGDLS and CDR2 is YYNGEE. There are 14 residues in the CDR3. V lost 3 bases, J lost 3 bases, and 9 bases lay in between.

The CDR3 bases are TGTGCCAGCAGCTGGGACAGGGCTAATGAAAAACTGTTTTTT. This codes for CASSWDRANEKLFF. This chain links TRBV2 with TRBJ1-4; 9 bases fit TRBD1. Per germline, CDR1 SNHLY and CDR2 FYNNEI. The V segment lost 6 bases and the J segment 3 bases; nucleotides outside the gene matches: 2. The CDR3 has 14 amino acids.

This rearrangement joins TRBV4-3 to TRBJ1-1; D might be TRBD1 (6 bases). This CDR3 region has 14 residues. The germline CDR1 and CDR2 sequences are LGHNA and YSLEER. The V end was cut by 3 bases, the J end by 3 bases, with 11 bases between. CDR3 sequence: CASSHRGRHTEAFF. CDR3 DNA sequence: TGCGCCAGCAGCCACAGGGGACGGCACACTGAAGCTTTCTTT.